The sequence of this TCR beta chain was determined in a study of T cell repertoires in ileal Crohn's disease. Study-level information: MI samples are biopsies from the surgical specimen's proximal margin. Whole-study findings and limits: Clonality above 26.8% at surgery always came with endoscopic recurrence. Compared with non-smokers, active smokers at surgery showed more clonal expansions.

Time point: proximal margin of the surgical specimen (macroscopically non-inflamed). Patients were adults with ileal or ileocolonic Crohn's disease needing resection. Comments on this clone: Its antigen remains unknown.

Clones were read by immunoSEQ multiplex PCR, and TCRdb kept only the in-frame ones, dropping some. The sample comprises several thousand clones, around 63% of which are singletons, and just over 25% rests with the top ten. This receptor was obtained from an adult with Crohn's disease. The sequenced sample was ileal tissue.

CDR3: CASSLGWGGKYNEQFF. CDR3 sequence (DNA): TGTGCCAGCAGCTTAGGCTGGGGCGGGAAATACAATGAGCAGTTCTTC. This chain joins TRBV11-2 and TRBJ2-1; possible D gene TRBD2, 6 bases. V was cut by 1 base and J by 4 bases, with 14 bases left in between. Per germline, CDR1 SGHAT and CDR2 FQNNGV. The CDR3 totals 16 residues. The full variable domain, with the rest looked up from reference TRBV11-2 and TRBJ2-1, is EAGVAQSPRYKIIEKRQSVAFWCNPISGHATLYWYQQILGQGPKLLIQFQNNGVVDDSQLPKDRFSAERLKGVDSTLKIQPAKLEDSAVYLCASSLGWGGKYNEQFFGPGTRLTVL.